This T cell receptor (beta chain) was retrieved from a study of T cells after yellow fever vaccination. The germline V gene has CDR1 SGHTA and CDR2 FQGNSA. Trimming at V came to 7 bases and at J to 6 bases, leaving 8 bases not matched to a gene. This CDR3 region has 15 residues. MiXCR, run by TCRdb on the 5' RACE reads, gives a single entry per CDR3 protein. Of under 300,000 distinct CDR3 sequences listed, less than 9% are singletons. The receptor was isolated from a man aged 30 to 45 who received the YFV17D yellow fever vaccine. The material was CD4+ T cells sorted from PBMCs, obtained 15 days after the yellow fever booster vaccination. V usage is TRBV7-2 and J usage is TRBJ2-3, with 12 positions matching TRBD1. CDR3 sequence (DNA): TGTGCCAGCACCCCCGGGACAGGGGGCGCGGATACGCAGTATTTT. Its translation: CASTPGTGGADTQYF.